This T cell receptor (beta chain) was retrieved from a study of blood T cell repertoires in COVID-19. The wider study: The origin of the acute and convalescent COVID-19 samples was the United States, Italy and Spain.

This table comes from immunoSEQ multiplex PCR, and its TCRdb copy is limited to in-frame clones, with some not included. The sample holds some 240,000 clones, approximately 81% seen once. This clone was seen just once. There are 14 residues in the CDR3. The ends were cut back, 3 bases at V and 5 bases at J, with 13 bases in the middle. CDR1 LNHDA and CDR2 SQIVND come from the germline V gene (reference sequence). V usage is TRBV19 and J usage is TRBJ1-1; D unresolved. The clonotype was recovered from a woman aged 50 to 60 who had been exposed to COVID-19. Specimen: PBMCs or T cells enriched from blood (not recorded which). CDR3 DNA sequence: TGTGCCAGTAGTATTAACCGGGAGAGGACTGAAGCTTTCTTT. It yields the protein CASSINRERTEAFF.